This is a list of T cell receptor beta chains from one sample in a study of blood T cell repertoires in COVID-19. Using immunoSEQ multiplex PCR, the repertoire was profiled, and TCRdb retains in-frame clones only, with some absent. The data contain around 300,000 clones, just under 85% of them singletons. The sequenced material came from peripheral blood. The receptors shown here come from a woman aged 50 to 65 with active or convalescent COVID-19. Both conserved end residues are part of each CDR3. A D gene is named only where the DNA matches it firmly. The size of a clone is reported for some rows only, either as once, few or many, or as a class for expanded clones.

CDR3 DNA	CDR3 protein	J gene	clone size	V gene	D gene
TGTGCCAGCAGCTCGCCAGCGGGAGGGCCCAACGAGCAGTACTTC	CASSSPAGGPNEQYF	TRBJ2-7	NA	TRBV7-8	TRBD2
TGTGCCAGCAACAGGGAGGGTCAGAGCAATCAGCCCCAGCATTTT	CASNREGQSNQPQHF	TRBJ1-5	NA	TRBV6-5	NA
TGTGCCAGTAGCTCCCCAGGAAACCTTAACTATGGCTACACCTTC	CASSSPGNLNYGYTF	TRBJ1-2	NA	TRBV19	NA
TGTGCCAGCTCCAGGGACAGGCAATCACCCCTCCACTTT	CASSRDRQSPLHF	TRBJ1-6	NA	TRBV27	TRBD1
TGCGCCAGCAGCCCGCAAGGGGATCGGCAGCCCCAGCATTTT	CASSPQGDRQPQHF	TRBJ1-5	once	TRBV5-1	NA
TGCGCCAGCAGTCTCGAACAGGGGGCGGCTATCGGTACGCAGTATTTT	CASSLEQGAAIGTQYF	TRBJ2-3	once	TRBV4-1	TRBD1
TGTGCCAGCAGCCCAGGGCAGGGGCAGACCAGTGGCTACACCTTC	CASSPGQGQTSGYTF	TRBJ1-2	few	TRBV7-3	NA
TGTGCCAGCAGCCAAGCCCAGACAGCAACTAATGAAAAACTGTTTTTT	CASSQAQTATNEKLFF	TRBJ1-4	NA	TRBV4-2	NA
TGTGCCAGCAGCAAAAGTCCCTTGGGACAGGGGGTCTACGAGCAGTACTTC	CASSKSPLGQGVYEQYF	TRBJ2-7	NA	TRBV21-1	NA
TGTGCCACCAGTGATCCCAGCGGAAGCTCCTACAATGAGCAGTTCTTC	CATSDPSGSSYNEQFF	TRBJ2-1	NA	TRBV24-1	NA
TGTGCCACCAGTGGCGGGAGCGGATCCTACAATGAGCAGTTCTTC	CATSGGSGSYNEQFF	TRBJ2-1	NA	TRBV24-1	TRBD2
TGTGCCAGTAGCGCCAGGGGACAGGGCGGCACTGAAGCTTTCTTT	CASSARGQGGTEAFF	TRBJ1-1	NA	TRBV19	TRBD1
TGTGCCAGCAGCTTAGGGACAGGGGCTAACTATGGCTACACCTTC	CASSLGTGANYGYTF	TRBJ1-2	once	TRBV7-9	TRBD1
TGTGCCAGCAGGCGAACTAGCGGCCTCTCCCCCCCTTACAATGAGCAGTTCTTC	CASRRTSGLSPPYNEQFF	TRBJ2-1	few	TRBV2	TRBD2
TGTGCCAGTAGTCCCTGGGGACAGAGGGCCTATGGCTACACCTTC	CASSPWGQRAYGYTF	TRBJ1-2	NA	TRBV19	TRBD1
TGTGCCAGCAGTCAAAGCGGCACAGATACGCAGTATTTT	CASSQSGTDTQYF	TRBJ2-3	NA	TRBV12-3/TRBV12-4	NA